The TCR beta chain under discussion was sequenced for a study of CD8+CD57+ T cells in acquired aplastic anemia. Whole-study findings and limits: Found in both controls and patients were approximately 29 CD8+ CDR3 sequences.

This clonotype was picked up many times. The antigen remains unidentified. The J segment lost 4 bases and the V segment lost 4 bases, leaving 15 bases of the junction unmatched. Germline lookup yields CDR1 SQVTM and CDR2 ANQGSEA. CDR3 length: 16 amino acids. Genomic DNA, the template, was used for profiling of the TCR beta VDJ and CDR3. TCRdb processed the reads anew with MiXCR; each CDR3 protein has one entry. The sample consists of approximately 190,000 distinct CDR3 sequences, just under 50% of them appearing once. Patients chosen for sequencing had shown CD8+CD57+ cell expansion by flow cytometry. The receptor was derived from a human donor with aplastic anemia. The sample comprised sorted CD4+, CD8+, or CD8+CD57+ T cells (not recorded which) from PBMCs. V usage is TRBV29-1 and J usage is TRBJ2-7; 8 nucleotides line up with TRBD2. The CDR3 sequence is CSVVPWTSGSGYEQYF. As DNA, the CDR3 is TGCAGCGTTGTCCCCTGGACCAGCGGGAGTGGGTACGAGCAGTACTTC.